This TCR beta chain was profiled in a study of blood T cell repertoires in COVID-19. This table comes from immunoSEQ multiplex PCR, and its TCRdb copy is limited to in-frame clones, with some not included. The table includes around 400,000 clones, 91% detected once. This CDR3 contains 13 residues. V was cut by 5 bases and J by 8 bases, with 15 bases left in between. The sample was PBMCs or T cells enriched from blood (not recorded which). This chain connects TRBV12-3 or TRBV12-4 to TRBJ1-2; tentatively, D is TRBD1 (6 bases). The clonotype comes from a woman in her thirties or forties who had been exposed to COVID-19. In nucleotides, the CDR3 is TGTGCCAGCAGTAAAACAGGGAAAGGGGGCTACACCTTC. Its protein product is CASSKTGKGGYTF.